This T cell receptor beta chain was identified in a study of blood T cell repertoires in COVID-19. Study summary: Collection of acute and convalescent COVID-19 samples took place in the United States, Italy and Spain. Sources were T cells, B-cell-depleted T cells, or PBMCs; the material itself was cDNA or gDNA.

V lost 6 bases to trimming and J lost 6 bases, with 17 bases between them. Germline V lookup: CDR1 MNHEY, CDR2 SMNVEV (reference sequence). The CDR3 consists of 14 residues. Authors' analysis steps: From reference gene primer amplification, estimates of nucleated cell counts were derived. Assay: immunoSEQ multiplex PCR; the TCRdb copy retains only in-frame clones and omits some. That table supplies the V and J calls and clone size; D and trimming were determined from the DNA. Of fewer than 100,000 clones listed, approximately 92% are singletons. The sample consisted of peripheral blood. The sequence was collected from a woman over 75 with acute or convalescent COVID-19. V gene TRBV27 combines with J gene TRBJ1-1; D is perhaps TRBD1 (6 bases). CDR3 region: CASRTTGLRAEAFF. Written as DNA, the CDR3 is TGTGCCAGCAGAACCACAGGGTTGAGGGCTGAAGCTTTCTTT.